This is a list of T cell receptor beta chains from one sample in a study of CD8+ T cells in alopecia areata. TCRdb keeps only in-frame clones here, not all; method: immunoSEQ multiplex PCR. The table includes 61,000 or so clones, almost 97% detected once. The input for sequencing was CD8+ T cells sorted from blood, taken at week 0. These receptors originate from a human donor with alopecia areata. Each CDR3 is given with its conserved first and last residue. A D gene is named only where the DNA matches it firmly. Not every row has a clone size; where given, it reads once, few, many or a size class.

d_call: .
clone_size: .
v_call: TRBV19
j_call: TRBJ2-2
cdr3_length: 12
cdr3_nt: TGTGCCAGCCTTCGGGGATCCGGGGAGCTGTTTTTT
cdr3_aa: CASLRGSGELFF

d_call: .
clone_size: .
v_call: TRBV4-1
j_call: TRBJ1-2
cdr3_length: 15
cdr3_nt: TGCGCCAGCAGCCAAGACGGTCCCAGGTATTATGGCTACACCTTC
cdr3_aa: CASSQDGPRYYGYTF

d_call: TRBD2
clone_size: .
v_call: TRBV4-3
j_call: TRBJ2-7
cdr3_length: 14
cdr3_nt: TGCGCCAGCAGTCAGGGACTAGCGGTCTACGAGCAGTACTTC
cdr3_aa: CASSQGLAVYEQYF

d_call: .
clone_size: .
v_call: TRBV27
j_call: TRBJ2-4
cdr3_length: 14
cdr3_nt: TGTGCCAGCAGCCCTACCGGACACAATAACATTCAGTACTTC
cdr3_aa: CASSPTGHNNIQYF

d_call: .
clone_size: .
v_call: TRBV12-5
j_call: TRBJ2-3
cdr3_length: 16
cdr3_nt: TGTGCTAGTGGTTTAGCACGGCGGACTAGCACAGATACGCAGTATTTT
cdr3_aa: CASGLARRTSTDTQYF

d_call: .
clone_size: .
v_call: TRBV4-2
j_call: TRBJ2-1
cdr3_length: 14
cdr3_nt: TGTGCCAGCAGCCTTGGGGTCTCCTACAATGAGCAGTTCTTC
cdr3_aa: CASSLGVSYNEQFF

d_call: .
clone_size: .
v_call: TRBV7-2
j_call: TRBJ1-2
cdr3_length: 13
cdr3_nt: TGTGCCAGCAGCTTAGACACCAGGGCTGGCTACACCTTC
cdr3_aa: CASSLDTRAGYTF

d_call: TRBD1
clone_size: .
v_call: TRBV29-1
j_call: TRBJ2-5
cdr3_length: 17
cdr3_nt: TGCAGCGTTGCACCGGGACAGGTTTTTACCCCCCAGGAGACCCAGTACTTC
cdr3_aa: CSVAPGQVFTPQETQYF

d_call: .
clone_size: .
v_call: TRBV25-1
j_call: TRBJ2-2
cdr3_length: 16
cdr3_nt: TGTGCCAGCAGTGGTAGGGCCCTCGCGAACACCGGGGAGCTGTTTTTT
cdr3_aa: CASSGRALANTGELFF

d_call: .
clone_size: .
v_call: TRBV30
j_call: TRBJ2-1
cdr3_length: 12
cdr3_nt: TGTGCCTGGAGTGTACTAAGTAGAGAGCAGTTCTTC
cdr3_aa: CAWSVLSREQFF

d_call: .
clone_size: medium-sized
v_call: TRBV5-6
j_call: TRBJ2-4
cdr3_length: 16
cdr3_nt: TGTGCCAGCAGCTCAGGGGCAGGCTTGGCCAAAAACATTCAGTACTTC
cdr3_aa: CASSSGAGLAKNIQYF

d_call: .
clone_size: .
v_call: TRBV19
j_call: TRBJ1-2
cdr3_length: 13
cdr3_nt: TGTGCCAGTAGTATGAACTCATACTATGGCTACACCTTC
cdr3_aa: CASSMNSYYGYTF

d_call: TRBD1
clone_size: .
v_call: TRBV7-9
j_call: TRBJ1-1
cdr3_length: 15
cdr3_nt: TGTGCCAGCAGCTTAGCGCAGGGGGCGGTCACTGAAGCTTTCTTT
cdr3_aa: CASSLAQGAVTEAFF

d_call: .
clone_size: once
v_call: TRBV5-1
j_call: TRBJ2-1
cdr3_length: 14
cdr3_nt: TGCGCCAGCAGCTTGGGGGCGGGGAAGGATGAGCAGTTCTTC
cdr3_aa: CASSLGAGKDEQFF

d_call: .
clone_size: .
v_call: TRBV6-5
j_call: TRBJ2-1
cdr3_length: 12
cdr3_nt: TGTGCCAGCAGTCTCCAGGGACATGAGCAGTTCTTC
cdr3_aa: CASSLQGHEQFF

d_call: TRBD2
clone_size: .
v_call: TRBV6-6
j_call: TRBJ2-3
cdr3_length: 15
cdr3_nt: TGTGCCAGCAGGGGGACTAGCGGTTTCACAGATACGCAGTATTTT
cdr3_aa: CASRGTSGFTDTQYF

d_call: TRBD1
clone_size: .
v_call: TRBV14
j_call: TRBJ2-5
cdr3_length: 16
cdr3_nt: TGTGCCAGCAGCCAAGAGTGGGCAGGGGGCAGAGAGACCCAGTACTTC
cdr3_aa: CASSQEWAGGRETQYF

d_call: .
clone_size: .
v_call: TRBV23-1
j_call: TRBJ2-7
cdr3_length: 13
cdr3_nt: TGCGCCAGCAGTCAACCGGACTACTACGAGCAGTACTTC
cdr3_aa: CASSQPDYYEQYF

d_call: .
clone_size: .
v_call: TRBV5-4
j_call: TRBJ1-1
cdr3_length: 13
cdr3_nt: TGTGCCAGCAGCTTTTCCGGGAACACTGAAGCTTTCTTT
cdr3_aa: CASSFSGNTEAFF

d_call: TRBD2
clone_size: .
v_call: TRBV27
j_call: TRBJ2-3
cdr3_length: 16
cdr3_nt: TGTGCCAGCAGTCCAAAGCGGGGGGCCCTATTTGATACGCAGTATTTT
cdr3_aa: CASSPKRGALFDTQYF

d_call: .
clone_size: .
v_call: TRBV7-2
j_call: TRBJ2-7
cdr3_length: 15
cdr3_nt: TGTGCCAGCAGCTTAGAGTATGAACTGATCTACGAGCAGTACTTC
cdr3_aa: CASSLEYELIYEQYF

d_call: .
clone_size: .
v_call: TRBV6-6
j_call: TRBJ2-7
cdr3_length: 16
cdr3_nt: TGTGCCAGCAGTTACTCGATGCAGGGGTCCTCCTACGAGCAGTACTTC
cdr3_aa: CASSYSMQGSSYEQYF

d_call: .
clone_size: .
v_call: TRBV29-1
j_call: TRBJ2-7
cdr3_length: 12
cdr3_nt: TGCAGCGCGACAGGCCAGGGCGACGAGCAGTACTTC
cdr3_aa: CSATGQGDEQYF